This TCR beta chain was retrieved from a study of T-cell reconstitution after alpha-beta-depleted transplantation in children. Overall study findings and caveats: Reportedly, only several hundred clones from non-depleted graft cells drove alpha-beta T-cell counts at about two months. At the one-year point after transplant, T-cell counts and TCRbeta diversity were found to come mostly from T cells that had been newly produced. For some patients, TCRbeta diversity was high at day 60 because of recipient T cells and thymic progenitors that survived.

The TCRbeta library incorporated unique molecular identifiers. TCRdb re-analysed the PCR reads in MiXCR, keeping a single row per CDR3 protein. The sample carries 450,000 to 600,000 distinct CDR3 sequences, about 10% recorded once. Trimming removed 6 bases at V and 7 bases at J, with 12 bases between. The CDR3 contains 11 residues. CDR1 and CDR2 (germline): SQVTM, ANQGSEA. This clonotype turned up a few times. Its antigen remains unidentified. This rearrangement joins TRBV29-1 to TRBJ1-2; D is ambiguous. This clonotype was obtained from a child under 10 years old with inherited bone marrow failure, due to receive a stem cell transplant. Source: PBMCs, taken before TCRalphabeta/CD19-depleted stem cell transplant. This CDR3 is CSVVDATGYTF. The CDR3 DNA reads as TGCAGCGTAGTAGACGCTACTGGCTACACCTTC. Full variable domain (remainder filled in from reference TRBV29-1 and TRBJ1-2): SAVISQKPSRDICQRGTSLTIQCQVDSQVTMMFWYRQQPGQSLTLIATANQGSEATYESGFVIDKFPISRPNLTFSTLTVSNMSPEDSSIYLCSVVDATGYTFGSGTRLTVV.